This T cell receptor beta chain was identified in a study of identical twins. TCRdb processed the 5' RACE reads anew with MiXCR; each CDR3 protein has one entry. The profile covers 1.5 million to 2 million distinct CDR3 sequences, with 32% appearing a single time and over 0.25% taken by the ten largest. CDR3 length: 14 amino acids. The germline gives CDR1 KGHSH, CDR2 LQKENI. V shed 3 bases, J shed 1 base, and the junction held 3 bases outside the gene matches. This clonotype was seen more than once but under ten times. The sequence derives from a newborn girl in good health. The gene calls are TRBV18 and TRBJ2-7, with 7 bases that match TRBD1. Sequencing was done on a sample of cord blood. The CDR3 protein is CASSPDRTSYEQYF. In DNA, the CDR3 is TGTGCCAGCTCACCGGACAGGACATCCTACGAGCAGTACTTC. The variable domain in full, with the rest retrieved from reference TRBV18 and TRBJ2-7, is NAGVMQNPRHLVRRRGQEARLRCSPMKGHSHVYWYRQLPEEGLKFMVYLQKENIIDESGMPKERFSAEFPKEGPSILRIQQVVRGDSAAYFCASSPDRTSYEQYFGPGTRLTVT.